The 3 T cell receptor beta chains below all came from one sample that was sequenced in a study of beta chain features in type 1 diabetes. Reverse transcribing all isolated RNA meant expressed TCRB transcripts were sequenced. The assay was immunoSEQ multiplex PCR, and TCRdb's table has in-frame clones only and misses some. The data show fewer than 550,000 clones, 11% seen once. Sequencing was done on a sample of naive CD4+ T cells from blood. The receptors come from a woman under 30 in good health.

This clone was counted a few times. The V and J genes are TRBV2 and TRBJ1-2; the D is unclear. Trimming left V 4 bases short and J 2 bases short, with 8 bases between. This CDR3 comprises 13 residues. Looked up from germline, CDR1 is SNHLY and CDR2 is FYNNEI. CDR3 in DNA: TGTGCCAGCAGTGTTGAACCCAACTATGGCTACACCTTC. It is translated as CASSVEPNYGYTF.

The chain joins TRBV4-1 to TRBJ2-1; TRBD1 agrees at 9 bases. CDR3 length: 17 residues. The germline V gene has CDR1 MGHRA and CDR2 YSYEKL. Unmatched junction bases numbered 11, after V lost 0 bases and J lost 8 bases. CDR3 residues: CASSQDSVGTGKHEQFF. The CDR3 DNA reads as TGCGCCAGCAGCCAAGATTCTGTCGGGACAGGGAAACATGAGCAGTTCTTC.

The CDR3 is CASSSNKGALAKNIQYF. The CDR3 nucleotides are TGCGCCAGCAGCTCTAACAAGGGGGCCCTAGCCAAAAACATTCAGTACTTC. This chain connects TRBV4-3 to TRBJ2-4; TRBD1 aligns across 7 bases. Trimming removed 5 bases from V and 0 bases from J; junction bases left unmatched: 10. This CDR3 has 17 residues. CDR1 is LGHNA, CDR2 YSLEER, per germline.